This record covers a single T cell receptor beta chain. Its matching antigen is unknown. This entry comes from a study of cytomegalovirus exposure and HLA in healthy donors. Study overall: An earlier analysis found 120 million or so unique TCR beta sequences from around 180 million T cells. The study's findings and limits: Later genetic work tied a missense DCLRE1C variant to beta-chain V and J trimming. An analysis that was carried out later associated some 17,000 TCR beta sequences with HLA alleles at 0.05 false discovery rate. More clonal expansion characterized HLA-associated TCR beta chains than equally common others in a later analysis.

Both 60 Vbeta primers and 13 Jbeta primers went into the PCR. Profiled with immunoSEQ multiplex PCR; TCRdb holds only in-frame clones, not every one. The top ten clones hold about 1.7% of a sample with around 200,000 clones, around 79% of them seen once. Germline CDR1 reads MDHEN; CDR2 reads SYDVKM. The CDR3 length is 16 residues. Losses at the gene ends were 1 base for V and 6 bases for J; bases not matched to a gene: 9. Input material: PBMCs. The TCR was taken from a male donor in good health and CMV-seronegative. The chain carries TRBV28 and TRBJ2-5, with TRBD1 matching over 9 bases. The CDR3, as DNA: TGTGCCAGCAGTTTATCCTACAGGGGGCGCGGGAAGACCCAGTACTTC. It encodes CASSLSYRGRGKTQYF.